The rows below give T cell receptor beta chains drawn from one sample of a study of T cells in Graves' hyperthyroidism and ophthalmopathy. TCRdb reprocessed the multiplex PCR reads via MiXCR and lists one record per CDR3 protein. The sample has around 600,000 distinct CDR3 sequences, about 45% seen once. Sequenced material: peripheral blood or thyroid tissue (not recorded which). The receptor set was obtained from an adult man with Graves' disease, either hyperthyroidism or ophthalmopathy (not recorded which). CDR3s include the opening cysteine and the closing phenylalanine or tryptophan. The order of the fields is V gene, D gene, J gene, clone size, CDR3 DNA, CDR3 protein. The D gene is left open where the match is weak. The size of a clone is reported for some rows only, either as once, few or many, or as a class for expanded clones.

TRBV13	NA	TRBJ1-6	NA	TGTGCCAGTAAAGGAGGGGCCTATAATTCACCCCTCCACTTT	CASKGGAYNSPLHF
TRBV7-9	TRBD1	TRBJ2-7	once	TGTGCCAGCAGCTCCCCGACAGGGGTCTTCTACGAGCAGTACTTC	CASSSPTGVFYEQYF
TRBV7-9	NA	TRBJ2-5	NA	TGTGCCAGCAGCCAAGAAAGGTCGGCCAGCTGGAGTTCAGAGACCCAGTACTTC	CASSQERSASWSSETQYF
TRBV7-9	NA	TRBJ1-2	many	TGTGCCAGCAGCGACTCCGGCTATGGCTACACCTTC	CASSDSGYGYTF
TRBV2	NA	TRBJ1-4	many	TGTGCCAGCAGGGTTCAGGGGTTAGGGGAAAAACTGTTTTTT	CASRVQGLGEKLFF
TRBV2	NA	TRBJ2-7	many	TGTGCCAGCAGTACGCAAACATACTACGAGCAGTACTTC	CASSTQTYYEQYF
TRBV5-4	TRBD1	TRBJ1-5	many	TGTGCCAGCAGCGTTATGGGACAGGGTGGCAATCAGCCCCAGCATTTT	CASSVMGQGGNQPQHF
TRBV6-1	TRBD2	TRBJ2-7	NA	TGTGCCAGCAGGCCCAAGGCGGGAGGGCCGGGGGAGCAGTACTTC	CASRPKAGGPGEQYF
TRBV20-1	NA	TRBJ1-2	few	TGCAGTGCTAGGAGGAACGATCAATATGGCTACACCTTC	CSARRNDQYGYTF
TRBV6-1	NA	TRBJ1-5	NA	TGTGCCAGCAGTGAAGCGGGGACATATCATCAGCCCCAGCATTTT	CASSEAGTYHQPQHF
TRBV7-9	NA	TRBJ2-5	NA	TGTGCCAGCAGCCTCGTATCCGTCGAAGAGACCCAGTACTTC	CASSLVSVEETQYF
TRBV7-6	NA	TRBJ1-1	many	TGTGCCAGCAGCTTTACCTTGGAGAACACTGAAGCTTTCTTT	CASSFTLENTEAFF
TRBV2	NA	TRBJ1-2	few	TGTGCCAGCAGCCAAGTAGGGGGTGGCTACACCTTC	CASSQVGGGYTF
TRBV9	TRBD1	TRBJ2-2	few	TGTGCCAGCAGCGTAGAGTCTCAGGGGGCGCGGACCGACACCGGGGAGCTGTTTTTT	CASSVESQGARTDTGELFF
TRBV7-9	NA	TRBJ2-3	NA	TGTGCCAGCAGCTTCCCCAGCACAGATACGCAGTATTTT	CASSFPSTDTQYF
TRBV10-3	NA	TRBJ2-6	NA	TGTGCCATCAGAGGACGGTTCTCTGGGGCCAACGTCCTGACTTTC	CAIRGRFSGANVLTF
TRBV15	TRBD1	TRBJ2-7	NA	TGTGCCACCAGCAGAGACAGGGGGCTGGACGAGCAGTACTTC	CATSRDRGLDEQYF
TRBV10-2	NA	TRBJ1-5	many	TGCGCCAGCAGTGGTAAGGGGAAGGGGCAGCCCCAGCATTTT	CASSGKGKGQPQHF
TRBV2	NA	TRBJ1-6	many	TGTGCCAGCAGCGGCCGGGCAGGGAATTCACCCCTCCACTTT	CASSGRAGNSPLHF
TRBV7-9	NA	TRBJ2-7	few	TGTGCCAGCAGCGCTCAGGTCTATTCCTACGAGCAGTACTTC	CASSAQVYSYEQYF
TRBV29-1	NA	TRBJ2-7	NA	TGCAGCGTTGAAGGAGCGGGCGGCGAGCAGTACTTC	CSVEGAGGEQYF
TRBV29-1	NA	TRBJ2-5	many	TGCAGCGTTCAACAAGAGACCCAGTACTTC	CSVQQETQYF
TRBV7-4	NA	TRBJ1-2	NA	TGTGCCAGCAGTTTAGTTTTGTATGGCTACACCTTC	CASSLVLYGYTF
TRBV2	TRBD1	TRBJ1-5	NA	TGTGCCAGCACCCAACCGACAGGGAGGGGAAATCAGCCCCAGCATTTT	CASTQPTGRGNQPQHF
TRBV10-3	NA	TRBJ1-4	NA	TGTGCCATCAGTGAACCCAGACCCTACGAAAAACTGTTTTTT	CAISEPRPYEKLFF
TRBV20-1	TRBD2	TRBJ2-5	NA	TGCAGTGCTCGGACTAGCGGGAAGGGGGAGACCCAGTACTTC	CSARTSGKGETQYF
TRBV7-8	TRBD1	TRBJ1-2	NA	TGTGCCAGCAGCTCGGACAGGGGGACGGGTGGCTACACCTTC	CASSSDRGTGGYTF
TRBV19	NA	TRBJ2-7	NA	TGTGCCAGTAGTAAGGGGGTAGAGCAGTACTTC	CASSKGVEQYF
TRBV7-2	TRBD1	TRBJ1-1	NA	TGTGCCAGCAGCTTTGGACAGGCCTATGAAGCTTTCTTT	CASSFGQAYEAFF
TRBV5-1	TRBD1	TRBJ1-1	many	TGCGCCAGCAGCCTTACAGGGGAGCTGAACACTGAAGCTTTCTTT	CASSLTGELNTEAFF
TRBV20-1	TRBD1	TRBJ2-5	NA	TGCAGTGCTACTACGGACAGGGTAGAAGAGACCCAGTACTTC	CSATTDRVEETQYF
TRBV7-2	NA	TRBJ1-2	NA	TGTGCCAGCAGTTTAAGTTTGTTGGCCTATGGCTACACCTTC	CASSLSLLAYGYTF
TRBV12-3/TRBV12-4	NA	TRBJ2-7	few	TGTGCCAGCACCCCGGGGCCCTACGAGCAGTACTTC	CASTPGPYEQYF
TRBV7-9	NA	TRBJ1-4	NA	TGCGCCAGCAGCCCGGGGGGGCCAACTAATGAAAAACTGTTTTTT	CASSPGGPTNEKLFF
TRBV6-5	NA	TRBJ1-6	NA	TGTGCCAGCATAGGAGATTATAATTCACCCCTCCACTTT	CASIGDYNSPLHF
TRBV11-2	TRBD1	TRBJ2-6	NA	TGTGCCAGCAGCGGGACAGGGGGGGCGACTGGGGCCAACGTCCTGACTTTC	CASSGTGGATGANVLTF
TRBV6-5	TRBD1	TRBJ1-4	NA	TGTGCCAGCAGTCCGGGACAGCCCTTTCTGGGTAATGTTTTT	CASSPGQPFLGNVF
TRBV29-1	TRBD1	TRBJ2-7	NA	TGCAGCAGTGAACGGGACAGGGTCGTCAACGAGCAGTACTTC	CSSERDRVVNEQYF
TRBV11-1	NA	TRBJ1-1	NA	TGTGCCAGCAGCTTAGGTCACGGGCAGGGGAACACTGAAGCTTTCTTT	CASSLGHGQGNTEAFF
TRBV6-6	TRBD1	TRBJ1-5	few	TGTGCCAGCAGCCTAACCGGGACAGGGTTCGGAAATCAGCCCCAGCATTTT	CASSLTGTGFGNQPQHF
TRBV15	NA	TRBJ2-2	NA	TGTGCCACCAGCAGAGAGGGCACCGGGGAGCTGTTTTTT	CATSREGTGELFF
TRBV5-1	TRBD1	TRBJ2-7	NA	TGCGCCAGCAGAATTAGACAGGGGCCCTCCTACGAGCAGTACTTC	CASRIRQGPSYEQYF
TRBV25-1	NA	TRBJ2-5	few	TGTGCCAGCACCGAAGGATATTTACAAGAGACCCAGTACTTC	CASTEGYLQETQYF
TRBV24-1	TRBD1	TRBJ1-5	few	TGTGCCACCAGTGGAACGACAGGGAGCAATCAGCCCCAGCATTTT	CATSGTTGSNQPQHF
TRBV5-1	NA	TRBJ1-6	NA	TGTGCCGGCAGCTTGGCGTCAGATTCACCCCTCCACTTT	CAGSLASDSPLHF
TRBV20-1	NA	TRBJ1-1	many	TGCAGTGCTAGGAAGGGACACCTGAACACTGAAGCTTTCTTT	CSARKGHLNTEAFF
TRBV7-9	NA	TRBJ2-7	NA	TGTGCCAGCAGCTTAGAGTTCAGGGGGGACTACGAGCAGTACTTC	CASSLEFRGDYEQYF
TRBV7-2	TRBD1	TRBJ1-6	few	TGTGCCAGCAGCCAAGGGGAGGGGGCCGATTCACCCCTCCACTTT	CASSQGEGADSPLHF
TRBV19	NA	TRBJ2-5	many	TGTGCCAGTAGAGTGGACGAGACCCAGTACTTC	CASRVDETQYF
TRBV5-2	NA	TRBJ2-7	NA	TGTGCCAGCAAAGACCCGGGGGCCTCCTACGAGCAGTACTTC	CASKDPGASYEQYF
TRBV25-1	TRBD1	TRBJ2-7	NA	TGTGCCAGCAAATCGGGACAGGGGGCCGACGAGCAGTACTTC	CASKSGQGADEQYF
TRBV7-9	TRBD1	TRBJ2-7	many	TGTGCCAGCAGCCCCGGACAGGTCGAGCAGTACTTC	CASSPGQVEQYF
TRBV9	NA	TRBJ1-1	few	TGTGCCAGCAGCTCGACAGAATTTTTTACTGAAGCTTTCTTT	CASSSTEFFTEAFF
TRBV13	NA	TRBJ2-5	NA	TGTGCCAGCAGCTGGTCCGGGACACAAGAGACCCAGTACTTC	CASSWSGTQETQYF